Below, 18 T cell receptor beta chains from the same sample are listed, as sequenced in a study of molecular identifiers for immune sequencing clone quantification. TCRdb re-called the PCR reads through MiXCR, storing one row per CDR3 protein. The data show about 320,000 distinct CDR3 sequences, 24% seen once. The sequencing input was naive CD8+ T cells from blood, with Jurkat cell RNA spiked in. Subset given: FACS-sorted CD8+CD4-CCR7+CD45RA+ naive T cells. These receptors came from a human donor in good health. Some libraries in this study had Jurkat cell RNA spiked in.

There are many counts of this clonotype. V is TRBV27 and J is TRBJ2-7, with D tentatively TRBD1 or TRBD2 (5 bases each). The CDR3 spans 13 residues. V lost 4 bases, J lost 5 bases, and 12 bases lay in between. Germline V gives CDR1 MNHEY, CDR2 SMNVEV (reference sequence). The CDR3 coding sequence is TGTGCCAGCAGTTCGGGACCTAGTAACGAGCAGTACTTC. Residues: CASSSGPSNEQYF.

This clonotype has just a few counts. This chain joins TRBV12-3 or TRBV12-4 and TRBJ2-3; maybe TRBD2 (5 bases). The CDR3 extends over 15 amino acids. V lost 3 bases, J lost 0 bases, and 10 bases lay in between. Written as DNA, the CDR3 is TGTGCCAGCAGTTTGGGAGAGGCCAGCACAGATACGCAGTATTTT. It is translated as CASSLGEASTDTQYF.

This clonotype occurred a few times. The chain is built from TRBV19 and TRBJ1-1; D uncertain. There are 14 residues in the CDR3. V shed 1 base and J shed 3 bases, with 9 bases lying between them. Germline V lookup: CDR1 LNHDA, CDR2 SQIVND (reference sequence). CDR3 sequence reads: CASSIGPGYTEAFF. The CDR3, as DNA: TGTGCCAGTAGTATAGGTCCGGGGTACACTGAAGCTTTCTTT. The variable domain in full, completed from reference TRBV19 and TRBJ1-1, reads DGGITQSPKYLFRKEGQNVTLSCEQNLNHDAMYWYRQDPGQGLRLIYYSQIVNDFQKGDIAEGYSVSREKKESFPLTVTSAQKNPTAFYLCASSIGPGYTEAFFGQGTRLTVV.

This chain uses TRBV20-1 with TRBJ1-5; D perhaps matches TRBD1 (5 bases). The CDR3 totals 17 residues. V was pared by 0 bases and J by 1 base, with 16 bases between. The germline CDR1 and CDR2 sequences are DFQATT and SNEGSKA (reference sequence). The CDR3 reads CSARDPGPGPSNQPQHF. Written as DNA, the CDR3 is TGCAGTGCTAGAGATCCGGGTCCGGGGCCCAGCAATCAGCCCCAGCATTTT.

The chain joins TRBV5-6 to TRBJ2-5; possibly TRBD2 for D (5 bases). Germline-derived CDR1 and CDR2 are SGHDT and YYEEEE. V lost 2 bases, J lost 10 bases, and 18 bases lay in between. The CDR3 has 14 amino acids. The CDR3 protein is CASSFWGANVGQYF. The CDR3 bases are TGTGCCAGCAGCTTCTGGGGAGCCAATGTAGGCCAGTACTTC. The whole variable domain, remainder taken from reference TRBV5-6 and TRBJ2-5, is DAGVTQSPTHLIKTRGQQVTLRCSPKSGHDTVSWYQQALGQGPQFIFQYYEEEERQRGNFPDRFSGHQFPNYSSELNVNALLLGDSALYLCASSFWGANVGQYFGPGTRLLVL.

This clonotype was seen a handful of times. The V and J genes are TRBV11-2 and TRBJ2-5; weak D call: TRBD2 (5 bases). CDR1 and CDR2 from the germline V gene are SGHAT and FQNNGV. V gave up 5 bases and J gave up 5 bases, with 24 bases separating them. The CDR3 totals 17 residues. In DNA, the CDR3 is TGTGCCAGCAGCCCCACTCTGGAATTCGGAGAGGGTGAGACCCAGTACTTC. Protein product: CASSPTLEFGEGETQYF.

This clonotype was counted ten times or more. The chain is built from TRBV9 and TRBJ2-3; tentative D call: TRBD2 (6 bases). Germline CDR1 SGDLS, CDR2 YYNGEE. The V gene lost 0 bases and the J gene lost 1 base, with 9 bases spanning the gap. The CDR3 consists of 15 residues. The CDR3 loop reads CASSVEGGGTDTQYF. The CDR3 DNA sequence: TGTGCCAGCAGCGTAGAGGGCGGGGGCACAGATACGCAGTATTTT.

In this sample, this clonotype turned up a few times. The chain carries TRBV4-2 and TRBJ2-7; TRBD2 aligns across 11 bases. CDR1 LGHNA and CDR2 YNFKEQ come from the germline V gene. This CDR3 contains 16 residues. Trimming took 4 bases from V and 5 from J; bases not matched to a gene: 10. In DNA form, the CDR3 reads TGTGCCAGCAGCCCATTAACTAGCGGGAGTATAGACGAGCAGTACTTC. Translating gives CASSPLTSGSIDEQYF.

This clonotype was seen a single time. A much larger clone differs from this one at a single base, so this may be a read error. V usage is TRBV29-1 and J usage is TRBJ1-2; no reliable D call. The CDR3 has 11 amino acids. Trimming removed 2 bases from V and 10 bases from J, with 11 bases in between. Per germline, CDR1 SQVTM and CDR2 ANQGSEA. The CDR3 sequence is CSVEHVGFYTF. CDR3 sequence (DNA): TGCAGCGTTGAACATGTTGGCTTCTACACCTTC.

This clonotype was observed many times. The gene calls are TRBV6-5 and TRBJ2-1; 16 bases align to TRBD2. The CDR3 covers 16 residues. Trimming took 6 bases from V and 8 from J; bases not matched to a gene: 7. Germline-derived CDR1 and CDR2 are MNHEY and SVGAGI. CDR3 in amino acids: CASRLTGLAGGHEQFF. The CDR3 DNA follows: TGTGCCAGCAGATTAACGGGACTAGCGGGGGGGCATGAGCAGTTCTTC.

As regards this clonotype: A much larger clone sits a single nucleotide away, making a read error possible. The rearrangement links TRBV5-1 to TRBJ2-7, with 7 bases that match TRBD1. Trimming removed 0 bases from V and 6 bases from J; junction bases left unmatched: 6. CDR3 size: 14 residues. Germline V gene lookup returns CDR1 SGHRS and CDR2 YFSETQ. The CDR3 DNA follows: TGCGCCAGCAGCTTGGAGACAGGGAGTTGCGAGCAGTACTTC. It codes for CASSLETGSCEQYF.

Points on this clonotype: Since a much larger clone is just one base distant, this may be a read error. The chain is built from TRBV15 and TRBJ1-5, with D possibly matching TRBD1 (5 bases). Germline CDR1 LNHNV, CDR2 YYDKDF (reference sequence). The V end lost 1 base, the J end lost 6 bases, and 16 bases lay between the germline ends. The CDR3 length is 16 residues. CDR3 sequence: CATSRVGDRDTQPQHF. The CDR3 DNA is TGTGCCACCAGCAGAGTTGGGGACCGGGATACTCAGCCCCAGCATTTT.

This clonotype was seen repeatedly, ten times or more. V usage is TRBV5-4 and J usage is TRBJ2-2; D is uncertain. The CDR3 runs 12 residues. Per germline, CDR1 SGHNT and CDR2 YYREEE (reference sequence). Trimming removed 4 bases from V and 5 bases from J, with 6 bases in between. Here the CDR3 DNA reads TGTGCCAGCAGCCCTGCGACCGGGGAGCTGTTTTTT. Translation: CASSPATGELFF.

As for this clonotype: This may stem from a read error, because a much larger clone lies one nucleotide away. The gene calls are TRBV7-9 and TRBJ2-3; TRBD2 aligns across 7 bases. This CDR3 contains 12 residues. From germline, CDR1 is SEHNR and CDR2 FQNEAQ (reference sequence). The CDR3 DNA is TGTGCCAGCACCCCAGAGGGGACTACGCTGTATTTT. This codes for CASTPEGTTLYF.

This clonotype was detected only a few times. This chain links TRBV7-8 with TRBJ2-3, with TRBD2 identical over 8 bases. The V gene's germline CDR1 is SGHVS and CDR2 FQNEAQ. After removal of 7 bases from V and 2 bases from J, the junction contained 11 bases not matched to a gene. The length of the CDR3 is 16 residues. As DNA, the CDR3 is TGTGCCAGCAAACGGGGGGGCAGGTCGACCACAGATACGCAGTATTTT. This codes for CASKRGGRSTTDTQYF.

This clonotype has ten or more counts. CDR3 protein: CASSSRAQPQHF. DNA of the CDR3: TGTGCCAGCAGCTCAAGGGCCCAGCCCCAGCATTTT. The chain joins TRBV7-3 to TRBJ1-5, with D unresolved. The CDR3 length is 12 residues. CDR1 is SGHTA and CDR2 is FQGTGA in the germline V gene. Trimming pared 4 bases from V and 7 bases from J, leaving 8 bases between.

This clonotype was detected many times. The V gene is TRBV7-9, the J gene TRBJ1-4; weak D call: TRBD1 (5 bases). The CDR3 totals 16 residues. The V end lost 6 bases, the J end lost 7 bases, and 21 bases lay between the germline ends. Germline lookup yields CDR1 SEHNR and CDR2 FQNEAQ (reference sequence). In nucleotides, the CDR3 is TGTGCCAGCAGTCTAGAACGAGGGGAAAAACTTGAAAAACTGTTTTTT. Encoded protein: CASSLERGEKLEKLFF.

Notes on this clonotype: Lacking the conserved final phenylalanine or tryptophan, this CDR3 likely reflects a read error. V gene TRBV5-6 combines with J gene TRBJ2-7; D may match TRBD1 or TRBD2 (5 bases each). V lost 4 bases, J lost 1 base, and 12 bases lay in between. The CDR3 has 14 residues. From germline, CDR1 is SGHDT and CDR2 YYEEEE. The CDR3 sequence is CASSRGRVSYEQYS. As DNA, the CDR3 is TGTGCCAGCAGCCGGGGCAGGGTTTCCTACGAGCAGTACTCC.